This T cell receptor (beta chain) was identified during a study of metastatic and nonmetastatic thyroid tumors. Study results and caveats: According to reports, the diversity of TCR beta was significantly higher in malignant thyroid tumors than in benign nodules, and this held in both blood and tumor samples.

Original processing notes: Clinicopathological groups differed in CDR3, with these differences serving to build a distant-metastasis classifier for papillary thyroid cancer. With MiXCR, TCRdb reprocessed the PCR reads. These V and J calls originate from TCRdb's pipeline instead of the authors' own analysis. The sample records about 40,000 clones, roughly 10% being singletons. Patients had received no treatment of any kind before thyroid surgery. This clone was recorded many times. Its antigen is unidentified. A single base separates this from a much larger clone, so it may be a read error. Germline-derived CDR1 and CDR2 are SGHDN and FVKESK. This CDR3 has 16 residues.

The material sequenced was blood. The sequence derives from a female donor with papillary thyroid cancer or a benign thyroid nodule (not recorded which). Some clones in this sample may be carry-over from other donors' samples. V is TRBV14 and J is TRBJ2-1, with a tentative D call TRBD2 (6 bases). Written as DNA, the CDR3 is TGTGCCAGCAGCAAGTCGGACTATTGGTCCTACAGTGAGCAGTTCTTC. This translates into CASSKSDYWSYSEQFF.